The T cell receptor (beta chain) described here comes from a study of shared clonotypes between healthy human individuals. Per the germline V gene, CDR1 is MDHEN and CDR2 is SYDVKM. CDR3 length: 14 amino acids. Between the trimmed V and J ends, which lost 2 bases and 0 bases, there was a span of 8 bases. Assay: immunoSEQ multiplex PCR; the TCRdb copy retains only in-frame clones and omits some. The data hold some 2,000,000 clones, with 85% to 95% observed a single time. Naive CD8 cells comprised CD45RO-negative, CCR7-positively selected cells, excluding terminally differentiated effector memory CD45RA+ cells. On this clone: The same CDR3 also results from other DNA sequences found in this sample.

Sequencing was done on a sample of naive CD8+ T cells sorted from blood. The clonotype was recovered from a man between 18 and 35 years old in good health. V is TRBV28 and J is TRBJ2-7; a weak D match, TRBD1 (5 bases). CDR3 sequence: CASSLTGSSYEQYF. For the CDR3, the DNA is TGTGCCAGCAGTTTAACAGGTTCCTCCTACGAGCAGTACTTC. The variable domain in full, completed from reference TRBV28 and TRBJ2-7, reads DVKVTQSSRYLVKRTGEKVFLECVQDMDHENMFWYRQDPGLGLRLIYFSYDVKMKEKGDIPEGYSVSREKKERFSLILESASTNQTSMYLCASSLTGSSYEQYFGPGTRLTVT.